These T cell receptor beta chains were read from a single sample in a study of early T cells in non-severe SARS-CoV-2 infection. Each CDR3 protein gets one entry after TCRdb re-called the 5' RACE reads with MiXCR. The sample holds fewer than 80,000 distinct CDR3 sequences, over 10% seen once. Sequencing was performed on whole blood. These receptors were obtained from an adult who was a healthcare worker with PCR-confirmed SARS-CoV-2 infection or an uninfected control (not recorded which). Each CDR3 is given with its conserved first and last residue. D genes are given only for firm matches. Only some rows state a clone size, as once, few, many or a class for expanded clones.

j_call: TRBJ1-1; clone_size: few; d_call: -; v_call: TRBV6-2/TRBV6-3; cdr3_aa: CASSYRAAGKTEAFF; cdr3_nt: TGTGCCAGCAGTTATCGGGCTGCGGGGAAGACTGAAGCTTTCTTT
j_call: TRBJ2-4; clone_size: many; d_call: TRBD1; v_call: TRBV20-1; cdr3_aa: CSATRDRGKGDIQYF; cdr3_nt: TGCAGTGCTACCCGGGACAGGGGGAAGGGGGACATTCAGTACTTC
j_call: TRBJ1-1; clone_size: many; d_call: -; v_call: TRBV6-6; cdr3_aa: CASGVFTEAFF; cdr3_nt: TGTGCCAGCGGGGTCTTCACTGAAGCTTTCTTT
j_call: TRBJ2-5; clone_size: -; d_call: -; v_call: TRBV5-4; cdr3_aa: CASSPLSGGYQETQYF; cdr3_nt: TGTGCCAGCAGCCCCCTCTCAGGCGGTTACCAAGAGACCCAGTACTTC
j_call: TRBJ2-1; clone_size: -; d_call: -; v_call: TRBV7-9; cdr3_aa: CASSLAGARYNEQFF; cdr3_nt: TGTGCCAGCAGCTTAGCAGGGGCGCGATACAATGAGCAGTTCTTC
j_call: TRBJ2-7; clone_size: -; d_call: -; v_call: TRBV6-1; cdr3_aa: CASRKGQGSYEQYF; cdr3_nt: TGTGCCAGCAGGAAGGGACAAGGCTCCTACGAGCAGTACTTC
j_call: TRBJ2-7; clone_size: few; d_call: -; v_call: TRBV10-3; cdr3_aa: CAAATPGGLSYEQYF; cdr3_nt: TGTGCCGCCGCGACTCCCGGGGGTCTCTCCTACGAGCAGTACTTC
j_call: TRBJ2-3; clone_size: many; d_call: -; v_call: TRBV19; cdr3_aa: CASSDGDFTDTQYF; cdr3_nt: TGTGCCAGTAGTGACGGCGATTTCACAGATACGCAGTATTTT
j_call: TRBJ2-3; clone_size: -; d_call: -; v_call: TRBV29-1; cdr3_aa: CSVRTPRSDTQYF; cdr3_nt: TGCAGCGTAAGGACTCCGAGGTCAGATACGCAGTATTTT
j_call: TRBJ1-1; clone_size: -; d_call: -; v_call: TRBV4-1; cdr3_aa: CASSQFTIRQGRAFF; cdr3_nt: TGCGCCAGCAGCCAATTCACAATCCGCCAGGGGAGGGCTTTCTTT
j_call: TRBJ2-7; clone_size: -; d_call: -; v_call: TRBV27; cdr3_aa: CATPKVYEQYF; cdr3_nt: TGTGCCACCCCGAAGGTCTACGAGCAGTACTTC
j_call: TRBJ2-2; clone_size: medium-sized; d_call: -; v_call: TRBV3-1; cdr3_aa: CASSQDQGSVSPGELFF; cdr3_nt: TGTGCCAGCAGCCAAGATCAGGGGAGCGTCAGCCCCGGGGAGCTGTTTTTT
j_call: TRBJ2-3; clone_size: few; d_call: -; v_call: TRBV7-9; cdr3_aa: CASSLRARYTDTQYF; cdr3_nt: TGTGCCAGCAGCCTCCGGGCCCGATACACAGATACGCAGTATTTT
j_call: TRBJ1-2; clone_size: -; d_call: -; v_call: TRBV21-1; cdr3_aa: CASVKGPRYGYTF; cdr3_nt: TGTGCCAGCGTTAAGGGGCCTCGCTATGGCTACACCTTC
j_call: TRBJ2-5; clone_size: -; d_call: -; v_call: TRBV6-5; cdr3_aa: CASSQGSLARGETQYF; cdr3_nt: TGTGCCAGCAGTCAAGGAAGCCTAGCCCGGGGAGAGACCCAGTACTTC
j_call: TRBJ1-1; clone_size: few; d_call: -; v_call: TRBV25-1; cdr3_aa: CASSAPNTEAFF; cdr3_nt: TGTGCCAGCAGTGCACCAAACACTGAAGCTTTCTTT
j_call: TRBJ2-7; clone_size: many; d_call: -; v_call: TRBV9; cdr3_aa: CASSAGISYEQYF; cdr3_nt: TGTGCCAGCAGCGCCGGGATCTCCTACGAGCAGTACTTC
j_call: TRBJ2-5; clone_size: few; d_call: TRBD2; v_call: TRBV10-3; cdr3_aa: CAISESGGEETQYF; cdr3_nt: TGTGCCATCAGTGAATCCGGGGGGGAAGAGACCCAGTACTTC
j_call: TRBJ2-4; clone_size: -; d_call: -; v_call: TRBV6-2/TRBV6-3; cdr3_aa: CASSKGNIQYF; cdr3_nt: TGTGCCAGCAGTAAAGGAAACATTCAGTACTTC
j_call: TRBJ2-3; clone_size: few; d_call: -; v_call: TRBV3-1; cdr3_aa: CASSPAGGTDTQYF; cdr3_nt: TGTGCCAGCAGCCCGGCCGGGGGTACAGATACGCAGTATTTT